This TCR beta chain was documented in a study of cytomegalovirus exposure and HLA in healthy donors. Looking at the study overall: Of all 400 or so donors who were genotyped, roughly 83% belonged to the Caucasian-associated ancestry cluster. Study-wide results and limits: Being productive about 87% or about 30% of the time was typical of most TCR beta V segments in an earlier analysis. Through in vitro validation, three CMV-associated chains were shown to be specific for CMV antigens. In a later analysis, about 17,000 TCR beta sequences were associated with HLA alleles at 0.05 false discovery rate.

The CDR3 is 15 residues long. The germline gives CDR1 LNHDA, CDR2 SQIVND (reference sequence). The J segment lost 7 bases and the V segment lost 5 bases, leaving 9 bases of the junction unmatched. PCR was performed using 60 Vbeta and 13 Jbeta primers. Measured with immunoSEQ multiplex PCR; TCRdb has only the in-frame clones, and not every one. The table lists roughly 150,000 clones, 65% to 80% of them singletons. Notes on this clone: The antigen is unknown.

The V gene is TRBV19, the J gene TRBJ1-5; 9 bases are a match to TRBD1. The source of this sequence is a man aged 35 to 55 in good health and CMV-seropositive. Source material: PBMCs. The DNA of the CDR3 is TGTGCCAGTAGTTTACCGGGACAGGGTGGACAGCCCCAGCATTTT. Amino acid sequence: CASSLPGQGGQPQHF. The full variable domain, in which reference TRBV19 and TRBJ1-5 provide the parts outside the CDR3, is DGGITQSPKYLFRKEGQNVTLSCEQNLNHDAMYWYRQDPGQGLRLIYYSQIVNDFQKGDIAEGYSVSREKKESFPLTVTSAQKNPTAFYLCASSLPGQGGQPQHFGDGTRLSIL.